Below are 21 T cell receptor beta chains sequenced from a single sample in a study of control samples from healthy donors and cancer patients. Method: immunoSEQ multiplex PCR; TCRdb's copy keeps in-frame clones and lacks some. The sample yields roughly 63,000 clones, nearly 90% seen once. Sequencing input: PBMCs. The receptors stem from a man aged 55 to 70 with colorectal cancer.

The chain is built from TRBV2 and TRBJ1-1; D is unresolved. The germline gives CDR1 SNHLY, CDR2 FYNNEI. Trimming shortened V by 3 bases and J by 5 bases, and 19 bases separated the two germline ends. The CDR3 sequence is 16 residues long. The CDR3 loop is CASSDGVGEGRTEAFF. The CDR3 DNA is TGTGCCAGCAGTGATGGCGTTGGGGAGGGAAGGACTGAAGCTTTCTTT.

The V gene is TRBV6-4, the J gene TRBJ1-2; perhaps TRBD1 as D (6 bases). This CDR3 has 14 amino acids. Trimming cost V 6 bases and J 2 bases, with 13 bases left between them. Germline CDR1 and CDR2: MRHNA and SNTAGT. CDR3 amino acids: CASSRDTSNYGYTF. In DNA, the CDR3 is TGTGCCAGCAGCCGGGACACATCGAACTATGGCTACACCTTC.

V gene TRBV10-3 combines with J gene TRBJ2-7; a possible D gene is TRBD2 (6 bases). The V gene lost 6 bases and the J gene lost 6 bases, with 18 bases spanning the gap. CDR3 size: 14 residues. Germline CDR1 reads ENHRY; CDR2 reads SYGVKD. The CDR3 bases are TGTGCCATCAGGACAGAACCGGGAGCCCCCGAGCAGTACTTC. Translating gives CAIRTEPGAPEQYF.

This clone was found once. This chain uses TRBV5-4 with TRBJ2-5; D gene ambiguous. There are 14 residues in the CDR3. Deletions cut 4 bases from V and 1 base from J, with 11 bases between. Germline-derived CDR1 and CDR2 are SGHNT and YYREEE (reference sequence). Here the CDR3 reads CASSGGYSQETQYF. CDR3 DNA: TGTGCCAGCAGCGGTGGGTATAGCCAAGAGACCCAGTACTTC.

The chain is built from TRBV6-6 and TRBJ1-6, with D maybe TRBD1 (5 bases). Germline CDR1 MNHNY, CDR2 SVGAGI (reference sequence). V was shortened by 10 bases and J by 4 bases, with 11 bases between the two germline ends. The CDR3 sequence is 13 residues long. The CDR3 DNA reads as TGTGCCACCTCGGGGCCGTATAATTCACCCCTCCACTTT. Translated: CATSGPYNSPLHF.

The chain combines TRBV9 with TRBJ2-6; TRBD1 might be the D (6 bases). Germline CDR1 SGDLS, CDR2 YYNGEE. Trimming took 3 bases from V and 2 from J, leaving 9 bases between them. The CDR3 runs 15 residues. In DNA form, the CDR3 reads TGTGCCAGCAGCGGAGGGGGAACTGGGGCCAACGTCCTGACTTTC. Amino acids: CASSGGGTGANVLTF.

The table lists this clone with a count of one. As DNA, the CDR3 is TGCAGCGCCCGCCCAGCTAGCGACACAGATACGCAGTATTTT. It specifies CSARPASDTDTQYF. V and J are TRBV29-1 and TRBJ2-3; D is possibly TRBD2 (6 bases). Germline V gene sequence: CDR1 SQVTM, CDR2 ANQGSEA. The length of the CDR3 is 14 residues. Trimming cost V 7 bases and J 2 bases, with 16 bases left between them.

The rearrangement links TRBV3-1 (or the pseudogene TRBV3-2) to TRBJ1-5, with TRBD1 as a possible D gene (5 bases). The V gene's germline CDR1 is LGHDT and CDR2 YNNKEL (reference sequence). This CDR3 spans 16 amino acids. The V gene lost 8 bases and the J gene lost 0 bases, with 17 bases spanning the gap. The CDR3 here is CASAQGQGRSNQPQHF. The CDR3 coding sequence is TGTGCCAGCGCCCAAGGTCAGGGACGTAGCAATCAGCCCCAGCATTTT.

CDR3 amino acids: CASSLGGAVTDTQYF. CDR3 nucleotide sequence: TGTGCCAGCAGTTTAGGCGGGGCCGTCACAGATACGCAGTATTTT. The rearrangement links TRBV28 to TRBJ2-3; maybe TRBD2 (6 bases). This CDR3 is built from 15 residues. The germline CDR1 and CDR2 sequences are MDHEN and SYDVKM. With 2 bases removed from V and 2 bases from J, the gap between germline ends came to 11 bases.

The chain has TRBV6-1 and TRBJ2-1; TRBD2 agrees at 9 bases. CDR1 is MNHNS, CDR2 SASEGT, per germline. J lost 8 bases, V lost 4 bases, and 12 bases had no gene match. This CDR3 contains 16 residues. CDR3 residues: CASSASSGVGQHEQFF. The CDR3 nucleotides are TGTGCCAGCAGTGCATCTAGCGGGGTCGGTCAGCATGAGCAGTTCTTC.

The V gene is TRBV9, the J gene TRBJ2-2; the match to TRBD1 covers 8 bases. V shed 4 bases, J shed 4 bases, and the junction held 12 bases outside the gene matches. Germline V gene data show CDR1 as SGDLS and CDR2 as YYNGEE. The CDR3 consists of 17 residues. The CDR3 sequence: CASSPRQGWSVTGELFF. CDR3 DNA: TGTGCCAGCAGCCCTAGACAGGGGTGGTCGGTCACCGGGGAGCTGTTTTTT.

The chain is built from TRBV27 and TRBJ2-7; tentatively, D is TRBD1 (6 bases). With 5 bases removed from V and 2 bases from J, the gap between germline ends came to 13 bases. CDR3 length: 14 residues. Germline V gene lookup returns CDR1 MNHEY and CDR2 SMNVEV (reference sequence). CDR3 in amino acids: CASSPRTAPYEQYF. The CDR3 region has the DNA TGTGCCAGCAGTCCCAGGACAGCACCCTACGAGCAGTACTTC.

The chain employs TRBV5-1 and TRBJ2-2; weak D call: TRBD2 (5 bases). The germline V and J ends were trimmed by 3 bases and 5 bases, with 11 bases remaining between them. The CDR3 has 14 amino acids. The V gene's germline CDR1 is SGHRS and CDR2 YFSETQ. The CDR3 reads CASSSRTGTGELFF. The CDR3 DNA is TGCGCCAGCAGCTCGAGAACGGGGACCGGGGAGCTGTTTTTT.

CDR3 DNA: TGTGCCAGCAGCTGGGACAGAAATTCACCCCTCCACTTT. Encoded protein: CASSWDRNSPLHF. The chain has TRBV5-6 and TRBJ1-6, with 7 bases matching TRBD1. With V trimmed by 3 bases and J by 7 bases, 1 base remained unmatched. The CDR3 sequence is 13 residues long. The germline V gene encodes CDR1 SGHDT and CDR2 YYEEEE.

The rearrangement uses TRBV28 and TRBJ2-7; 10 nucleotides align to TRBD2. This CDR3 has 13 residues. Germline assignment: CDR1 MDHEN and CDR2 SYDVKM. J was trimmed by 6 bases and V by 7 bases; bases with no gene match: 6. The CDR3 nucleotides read TGTGCCAGCACCTTAGCGGGGGGCCGCGAGCAGTACTTC. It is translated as CASTLAGGREQYF.

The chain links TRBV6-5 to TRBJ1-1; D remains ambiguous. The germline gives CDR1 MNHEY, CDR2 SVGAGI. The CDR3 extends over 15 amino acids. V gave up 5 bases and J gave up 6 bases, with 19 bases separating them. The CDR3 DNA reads TGTGCCAGCAGTATACACGGTACGACGGTGGCTGAAGCTTTCTTT. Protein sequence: CASSIHGTTVAEAFF.

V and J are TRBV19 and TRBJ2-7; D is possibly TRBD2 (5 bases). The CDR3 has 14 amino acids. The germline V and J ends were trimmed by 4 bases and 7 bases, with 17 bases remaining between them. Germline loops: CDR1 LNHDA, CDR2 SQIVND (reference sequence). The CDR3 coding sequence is TGTGCCAGTAGTAACCCCGGAGGTAGGAGTGAGCAGTACTTC. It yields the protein CASSNPGGRSEQYF.

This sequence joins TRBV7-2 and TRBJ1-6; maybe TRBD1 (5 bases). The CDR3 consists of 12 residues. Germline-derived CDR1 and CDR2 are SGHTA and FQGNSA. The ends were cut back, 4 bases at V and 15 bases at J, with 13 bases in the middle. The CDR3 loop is CASSSTGLHLHF. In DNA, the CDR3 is TGTGCCAGCAGCTCCACAGGTCTCCACCTCCACTTT. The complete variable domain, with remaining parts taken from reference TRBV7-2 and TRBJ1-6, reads GAGVSQSPSNKVTEKGKDVELRCDPISGHTALYWYRQSLGQGLEFLIYFQGNSAPDKSGLPSDRFSAERTGGSVSTLTIQRTQQEDSAVYLCASSSTGLHLHFGNGTRLTVT.

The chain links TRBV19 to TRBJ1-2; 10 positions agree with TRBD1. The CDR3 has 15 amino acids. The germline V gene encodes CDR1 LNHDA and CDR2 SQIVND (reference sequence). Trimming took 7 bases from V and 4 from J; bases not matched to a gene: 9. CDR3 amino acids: CASISSGQGFYGYTF. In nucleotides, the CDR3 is TGTGCCAGTATTTCGTCGGGACAGGGGTTCTATGGCTACACCTTC.

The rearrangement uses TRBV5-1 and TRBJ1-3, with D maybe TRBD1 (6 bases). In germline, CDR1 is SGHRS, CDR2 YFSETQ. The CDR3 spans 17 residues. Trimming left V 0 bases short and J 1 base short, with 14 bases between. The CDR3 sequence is CASSLETGYQSGNTIYF. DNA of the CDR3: TGCGCCAGCAGCTTGGAGACAGGCTACCAGTCTGGAAACACCATATATTTT.

As DNA, the CDR3 is TGCGCCAGCCACCCGACTAGCGGGGGGGGAGAGACCCAGTACTTC. It yields the protein CASHPTSGGGETQYF. This chain uses TRBV5-1 with TRBJ2-5; 14 nucleotides agree with TRBD2. From germline, CDR1 is SGHRS and CDR2 YFSETQ. The CDR3 spans 15 residues. Germline trimming cut 7 bases from V and 4 bases from J; bases unmatched to any gene: 6.